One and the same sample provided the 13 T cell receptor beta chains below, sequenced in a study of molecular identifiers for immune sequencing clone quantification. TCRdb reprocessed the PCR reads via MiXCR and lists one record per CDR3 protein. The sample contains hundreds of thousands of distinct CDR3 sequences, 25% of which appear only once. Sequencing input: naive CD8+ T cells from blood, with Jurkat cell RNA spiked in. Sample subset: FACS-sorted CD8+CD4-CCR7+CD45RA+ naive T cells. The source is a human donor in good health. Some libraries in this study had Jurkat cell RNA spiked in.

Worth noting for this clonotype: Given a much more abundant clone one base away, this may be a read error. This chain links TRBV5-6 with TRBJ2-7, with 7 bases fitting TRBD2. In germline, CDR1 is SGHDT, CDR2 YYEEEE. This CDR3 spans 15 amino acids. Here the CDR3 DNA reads TGTGCCAGCAGCCAGACTAGCCAGCCCGGCAGCGAGCGGTACTTC. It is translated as CASSQTSQPGSERYF. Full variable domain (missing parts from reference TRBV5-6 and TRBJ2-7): DAGVTQSPTHLIKTRGQQVTLRCSPKSGHDTVSWYQQALGQGPQFIFQYYEEEERQRGNFPDRFSGHQFPNYSSELNVNALLLGDSALYLCASSQTSQPGSERYFGPGTRLTVT.

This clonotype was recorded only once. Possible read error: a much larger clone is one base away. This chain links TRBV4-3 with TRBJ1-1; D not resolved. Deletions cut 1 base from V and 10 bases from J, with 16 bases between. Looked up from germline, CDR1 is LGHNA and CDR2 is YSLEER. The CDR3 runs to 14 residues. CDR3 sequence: CASSQGFKGIGAFF. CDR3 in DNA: TGCGCCAGCAGCCAAGGCTTTAAAGGGATTGGAGCTTTCTTT.

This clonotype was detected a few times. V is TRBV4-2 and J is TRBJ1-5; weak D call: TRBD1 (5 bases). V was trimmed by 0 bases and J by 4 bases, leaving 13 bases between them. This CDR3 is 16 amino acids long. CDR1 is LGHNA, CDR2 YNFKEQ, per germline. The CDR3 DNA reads TGTGCCAGCAGCCAAGATACCCGGGGGACGAATCAGCCCCAGCATTTT. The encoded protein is CASSQDTRGTNQPQHF.

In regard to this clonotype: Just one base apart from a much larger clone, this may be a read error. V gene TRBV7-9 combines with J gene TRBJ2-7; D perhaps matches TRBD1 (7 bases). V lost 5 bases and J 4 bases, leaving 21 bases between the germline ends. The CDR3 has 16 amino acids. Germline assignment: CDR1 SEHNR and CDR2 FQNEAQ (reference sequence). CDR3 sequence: CASSLPTRGADYEQYF. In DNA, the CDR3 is TGTGCCAGCAGCCTGCCGACCAGGGGGGCGGATTACGAGCAGTACTTC.

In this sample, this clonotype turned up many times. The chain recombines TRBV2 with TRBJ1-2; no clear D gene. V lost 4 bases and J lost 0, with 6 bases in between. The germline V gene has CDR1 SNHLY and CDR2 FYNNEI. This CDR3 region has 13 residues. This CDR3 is CASSGAANYGYTF. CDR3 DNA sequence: TGTGCCAGCAGTGGTGCAGCTAACTATGGCTACACCTTC.

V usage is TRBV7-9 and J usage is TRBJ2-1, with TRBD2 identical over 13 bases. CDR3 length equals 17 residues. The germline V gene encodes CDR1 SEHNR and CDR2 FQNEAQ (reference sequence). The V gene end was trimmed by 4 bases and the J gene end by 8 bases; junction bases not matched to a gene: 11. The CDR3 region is CASSSQGLAGPFDEQFF. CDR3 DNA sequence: TGTGCCAGCAGCTCACAGGGACTAGCGGGACCCTTCGATGAGCAGTTCTTC.

CDR3 region: CASRGRGWDQPQHF. The CDR3 DNA reads as TGTGCCAGCAGGGGCAGGGGATGGGATCAGCCCCAGCATTTT. V usage is TRBV6-5 and J usage is TRBJ1-5, with D perhaps TRBD1 (6 bases). The V and J ends lost 6 bases and 5 bases respectively, with 14 bases between them. Germline V gene data show CDR1 as MNHEY and CDR2 as SVGAGI. The CDR3 consists of 14 residues.

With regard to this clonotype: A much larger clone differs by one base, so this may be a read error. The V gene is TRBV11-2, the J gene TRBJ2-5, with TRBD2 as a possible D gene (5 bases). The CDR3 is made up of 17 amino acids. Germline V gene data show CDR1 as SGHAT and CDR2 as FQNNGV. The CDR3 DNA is TGTGCCAGCAGCTTAGGGCGCGCGGGCTTGGTCCAAGAGCCCCAGTACTTC. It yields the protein CASSLGRAGLVQEPQYF.

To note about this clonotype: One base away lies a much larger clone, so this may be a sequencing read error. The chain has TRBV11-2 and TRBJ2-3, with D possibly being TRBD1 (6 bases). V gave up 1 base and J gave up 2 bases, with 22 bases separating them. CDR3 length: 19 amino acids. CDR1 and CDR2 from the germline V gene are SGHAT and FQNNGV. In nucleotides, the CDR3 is TGTGCCAGCAGCTTAGGGGGCTGGGGGACACCCCACTTCACAGATACGCAGTATTTT. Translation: CASSLGGWGTPHFTDTQYF.

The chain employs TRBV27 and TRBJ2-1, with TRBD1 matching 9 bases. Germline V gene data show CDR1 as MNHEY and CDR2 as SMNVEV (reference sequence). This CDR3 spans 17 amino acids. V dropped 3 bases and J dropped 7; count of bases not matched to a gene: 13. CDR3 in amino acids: CASSFPQPGTGRNEQFF. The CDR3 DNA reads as TGTGCCAGCAGTTTCCCCCAGCCGGGGACAGGGAGGAATGAGCAGTTCTTC.

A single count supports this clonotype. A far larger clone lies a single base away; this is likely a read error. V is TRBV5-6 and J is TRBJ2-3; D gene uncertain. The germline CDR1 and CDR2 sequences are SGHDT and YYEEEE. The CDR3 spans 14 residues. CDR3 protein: CASCLDGSTDTQYF. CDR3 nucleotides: TGTGCCAGCTGCTTGGATGGTAGCACAGATACGCAGTATTTT.

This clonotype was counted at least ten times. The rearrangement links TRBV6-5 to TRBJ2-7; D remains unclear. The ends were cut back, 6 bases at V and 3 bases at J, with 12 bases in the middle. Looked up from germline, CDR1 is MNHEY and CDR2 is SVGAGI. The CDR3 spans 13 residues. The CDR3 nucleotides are TGTGCCAGCAGGAAGAAGGATTTCTACGAGCAGTACTTC. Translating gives CASRKKDFYEQYF.

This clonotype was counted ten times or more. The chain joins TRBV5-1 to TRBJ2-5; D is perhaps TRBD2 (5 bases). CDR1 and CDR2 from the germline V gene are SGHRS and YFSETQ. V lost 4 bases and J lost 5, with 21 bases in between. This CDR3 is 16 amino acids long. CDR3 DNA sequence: TGCGCCAGCAGCACGGTAGCGTTCTGGGTAAAGGAGACCCAGTACTTC. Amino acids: CASSTVAFWVKETQYF.